This T cell receptor beta chain was identified during a study of OX40 agonist ivuxolimab in advanced cancers. Notes on the study in general: In the expanded peripheral T cells, antigen specificity was never determined.

Details on this clone: Its antigen is undetermined.

Data came from immunoSEQ multiplex PCR; TCRdb stores just in-frame clones and leaves some out. The sample lists 65,000 to 95,000 clones, around 86% occurring once. Germline CDR1 is SGHTA and CDR2 is FQGTGA. This CDR3 comprises 12 residues. Trimming removed 5 bases from V and 6 bases from J, with 10 bases in between. The sequences come from CD4+ or CD8+ T cells sorted from blood, collected in a trial of the OX40 agonist ivuxolimab. The genes are TRBV7-3 and TRBJ1-1; no reliable D call. This sequence originates from an adult with an advanced solid tumor such as melanoma, head and neck, liver or kidney cancer. DNA for the CDR3: TGTGCCAGCAGCCACCCCGGTGCTGAAGCTTTCTTT. This translates into CASSHPGAEAFF.